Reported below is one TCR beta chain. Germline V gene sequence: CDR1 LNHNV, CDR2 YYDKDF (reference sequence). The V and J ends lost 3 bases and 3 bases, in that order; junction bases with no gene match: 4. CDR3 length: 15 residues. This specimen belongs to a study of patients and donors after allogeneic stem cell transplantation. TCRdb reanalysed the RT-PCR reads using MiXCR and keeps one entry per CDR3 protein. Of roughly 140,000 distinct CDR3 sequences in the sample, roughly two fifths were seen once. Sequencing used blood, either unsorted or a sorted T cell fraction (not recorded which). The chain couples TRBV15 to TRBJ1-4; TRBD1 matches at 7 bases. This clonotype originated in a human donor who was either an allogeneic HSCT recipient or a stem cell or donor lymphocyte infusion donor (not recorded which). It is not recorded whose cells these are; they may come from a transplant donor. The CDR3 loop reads CATSRQTGPNEKLFF. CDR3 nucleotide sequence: TGTGCCACCAGCAGGCAGACAGGGCCTAATGAAAAACTGTTTTTT.